This entry lists 8 T cell receptor beta chains sequenced from one sample in a study of T cells in Graves' hyperthyroidism and ophthalmopathy. Amplification yielded TCR beta CDR3 regions, with RNA transcripts as the source. The TCR CDR3 was amplified in a first-round RT-PCR using the HTBI primer set. TCRdb itself ran the multiplex PCR reads through MiXCR, one entry per CDR3 protein. This table holds 300,000 to 500,000 distinct CDR3 sequences, about 16% found once. The sequencing input was blood. The source is a woman under 40 with Graves' hyperthyroidism.

The V call is TRBV3-1, the J call TRBJ2-5, with D perhaps matching TRBD2 (8 bases). Germline V gives CDR1 LGHDT, CDR2 YNNKEL (reference sequence). The CDR3 spans 18 residues. V dropped 3 bases and J dropped 9 bases, with 29 bases sitting between them. Here the CDR3 reads CASSHSSSGALLRGAQYF. As DNA, the CDR3 is TGTGCCAGCAGCCATTCCAGTAGCGGGGCACTGCTCAGGGGGGCCCAGTACTTC.

This clonotype has a count of ten or more. The V gene is TRBV7-9, the J gene TRBJ2-1; 14 bases line up with TRBD2. The CDR3 consists of 19 residues. With V trimmed by 5 bases and J by 3 bases, 12 bases remained unmatched. Germline CDR1 is SEHNR and CDR2 is FQNEAQ (reference sequence). CDR3 sequence (DNA): TGTGCCAGCAGCCGATCCGGGACTAGCGGGAGAAGAGTCTACAATGAGCAGTTCTTC. It is translated as CASSRSGTSGRRVYNEQFF.

This clonotype came up many times. This chain links TRBV20-1 with TRBJ2-7; possible D gene TRBD2, 5 bases. Trimming shortened V by 6 bases and J by 5 bases, and 20 bases separated the two germline ends. The CDR3 is 14 amino acids. Germline loops: CDR1 DFQATT, CDR2 SNEGSKA (reference sequence). As DNA, the CDR3 is TGCAGTGCAAGGCCGGCGGGTAGCCTTGACGAGCAGTACTTC. Translated, it gives CSARPAGSLDEQYF.

The chain carries TRBV2 and TRBJ2-1; the match to TRBD1 covers 10 bases. Germline V lookup: CDR1 SNHLY, CDR2 FYNNEI. This CDR3 spans 12 amino acids. J gave up 10 bases and V 6 bases, and 3 bases lay outside the gene matches. CDR3 nucleotides: TGTGCCAGCAGAAGACAGGGGGCGGAGCAGTTCTTC. Its translation: CASRRQGAEQFF. Using reference TRBV2 and TRBJ2-1 for the parts outside the CDR3, the full variable domain is EPEVTQTPSHQVTQMGQEVILRCVPISNHLYFYWYRQILGQKVEFLVSFYNNEISEKSEIFDDQFSVERPDGSNFTLKIRSTKLEDSAMYFCASRRQGAEQFFGPGTRLTVL.

This chain joins TRBV7-9 and TRBJ1-3; D unclear. The CDR3 is made up of 16 amino acids. Germline lookup yields CDR1 SEHNR and CDR2 FQNEAQ (reference sequence). V lost 2 bases, J lost 0 bases, and 11 bases lay in between. As DNA, the CDR3 is TGTGCCAGCAGCTTATCTTTCCGACCCTCTGGAAACACCATATATTTT. The encoded protein is CASSLSFRPSGNTIYF.

This clonotype was observed many times. The V gene is TRBV12-3 or TRBV12-4, the J gene TRBJ2-5, with 7 bases that match TRBD1. The CDR3 has 13 amino acids. The V gene end was trimmed by 6 bases and the J gene end by 4 bases; junction bases not matched to a gene: 5. The CDR3 DNA reads as TGTGCCAGCAGCCTACAGGGGTTAGAGACCCAGTACTTC. Its protein product is CASSLQGLETQYF.

V gene TRBV20-1 combines with J gene TRBJ1-1, with 7 bases identical to TRBD1. The V and J ends lost 2 bases and 1 base, in that order; junction bases with no gene match: 4. The CDR3 loop spans 14 amino acids. Germline V gene data show CDR1 as DFQATT and CDR2 as SNEGSKA (reference sequence). The CDR3 nucleotides are TGCAGTGCTAGAACACGACAGGGGAACACTGAAGCTTTCTTT. Its protein product is CSARTRQGNTEAFF.

The genes are TRBV12-3 or TRBV12-4 and TRBJ1-1; TRBD1 is a possible D gene (5 bases). CDR3 length: 12 residues. V was shortened by 7 bases and J by 10 bases, with 16 bases between the two germline ends. The CDR3 DNA sequence: TGTGCCAGCACCCCCGAGGTAGGGGCAGCTTTCTTT. It specifies CASTPEVGAAFF.